This TCR beta chain appears in the sequencing data of a study of blood T cell repertoires in COVID-19. Study context: The United States, Italy and Spain provided the acute and convalescent COVID-19 samples.

Germline V lookup: CDR1 MNHEY, CDR2 SVGAGI. V was shortened by 2 bases and J by 7 bases, with 9 bases between the two germline ends. This CDR3 is 13 amino acids long. Original processing notes: From reference gene primer amplification, estimates of nucleated cell counts were derived. TCRdb's table, derived via immunoSEQ multiplex PCR, lists solely in-frame clones and lacks some. V and J calls plus clone size are reproduced from that table; the DNA served to infer D and trimming. The data contain roughly 9,000 clones, approximately 88% of them seen just once; the ten biggest clones take up roughly 9.6%.

The receptor was derived from a human donor in a cohort sampled during active COVID-19. The sample was peripheral blood. The chain links TRBV6-5 to TRBJ2-1, with D perhaps TRBD1 (6 bases). CDR3 nucleotide sequence: TGTGCCAGCAGTTACGGACAGCTAAATGAGCAGTTCTTC. This codes for CASSYGQLNEQFF.